This T cell receptor (beta chain) was captured in a study of T cell repertoires in cytomegalovirus infection. Study in general: Matching HLA type, along with CMV infection, was indicated by public TCR beta signatures. Study-level findings and limits: The study identified carriers of CMV plus the relevant HLA from cumulative public TCR beta family frequency. Ex vivo, HLA-C-restricted CMV-specific TCR beta clonotypes prevailed over the rest of the response.

The CDR3 loop spans 12 amino acids. Germline V lookup: CDR1 MNHNS, CDR2 SASEGT. TCRdb itself ran the reads through MiXCR, one entry per CDR3 protein. The sample has about 900,000 distinct CDR3 sequences, approximately 31% seen once. This clonotype was seen more than once but under ten times. Its antigen is undetermined. Germline is not matched at one junction end, which may reflect a read error. The sample was cultured CD8+ T cells from PBMCs, taken from culture after CMV antigen stimulation. This receptor was obtained from a human donor in good health (CMV status not recorded). Some clones in this sample may be carry-over from other donors' samples. This chain connects TRBV6-1 to TRBJ1-2, with no clear D. The CDR3 protein is CAELGSGHGYTF. In nucleotides, the CDR3 is TGCGCCGAGTTGGGGTCTGGACATGGCTACACCTTC.